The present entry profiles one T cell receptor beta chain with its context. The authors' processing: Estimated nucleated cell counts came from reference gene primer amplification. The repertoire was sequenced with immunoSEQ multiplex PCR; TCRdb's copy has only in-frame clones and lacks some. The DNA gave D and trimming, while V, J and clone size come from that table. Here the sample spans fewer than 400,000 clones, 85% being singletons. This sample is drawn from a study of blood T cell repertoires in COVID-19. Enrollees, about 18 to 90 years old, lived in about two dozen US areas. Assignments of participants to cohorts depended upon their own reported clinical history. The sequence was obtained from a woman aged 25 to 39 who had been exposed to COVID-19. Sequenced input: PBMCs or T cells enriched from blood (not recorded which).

CDR3 in amino acids: CASTMDRGNTGELFF. DNA of the CDR3: TGCGCCAGCACCATGGACAGGGGGAACACCGGGGAGCTGTTTTTT. The chain joins TRBV23-1 to TRBJ2-2; 9 nucleotides line up with TRBD1. TRBV23-1 is noted as an ORF with a role that remains uncertain. With V trimmed by 7 bases and J by 1 base, 4 bases remained unmatched. This CDR3 is 15 amino acids long.